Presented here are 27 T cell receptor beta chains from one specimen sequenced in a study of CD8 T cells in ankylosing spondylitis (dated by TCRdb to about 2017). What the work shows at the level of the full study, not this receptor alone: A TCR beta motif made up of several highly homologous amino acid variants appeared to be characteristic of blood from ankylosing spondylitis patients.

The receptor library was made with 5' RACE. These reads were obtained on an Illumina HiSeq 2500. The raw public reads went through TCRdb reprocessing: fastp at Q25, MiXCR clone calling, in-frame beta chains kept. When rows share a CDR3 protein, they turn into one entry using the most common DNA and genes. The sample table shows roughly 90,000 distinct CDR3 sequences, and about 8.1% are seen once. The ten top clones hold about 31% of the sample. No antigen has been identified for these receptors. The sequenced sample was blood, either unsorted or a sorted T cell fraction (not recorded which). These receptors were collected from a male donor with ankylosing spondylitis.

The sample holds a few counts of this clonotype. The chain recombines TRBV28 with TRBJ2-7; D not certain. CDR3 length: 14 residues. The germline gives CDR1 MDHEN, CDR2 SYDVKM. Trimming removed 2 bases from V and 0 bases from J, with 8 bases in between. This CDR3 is CASSLATASYEQYV. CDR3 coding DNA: TGTGCCAGCAGTTTAGCAACAGCCTCCTACGAGCAGTACGTC.

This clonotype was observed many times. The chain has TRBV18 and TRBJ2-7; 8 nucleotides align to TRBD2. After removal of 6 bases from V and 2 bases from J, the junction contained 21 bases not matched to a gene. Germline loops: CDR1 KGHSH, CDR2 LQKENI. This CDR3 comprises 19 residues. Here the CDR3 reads CASSLSGGRSMGRTYEQYF. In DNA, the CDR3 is TGTGCCAGCTCTTTATCGGGAGGGAGGAGCATGGGGAGGACCTACGAGCAGTACTTC.

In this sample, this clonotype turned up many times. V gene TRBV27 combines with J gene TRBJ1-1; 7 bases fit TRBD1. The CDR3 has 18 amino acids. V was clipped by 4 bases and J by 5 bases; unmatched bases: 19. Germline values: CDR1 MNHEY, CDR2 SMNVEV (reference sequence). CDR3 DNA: TGTGCCAGCAGTTCAACGGCACGGTATAGGGGGCCGGGAACTGAAGCTTTCTTT. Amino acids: CASSSTARYRGPGTEAFF.

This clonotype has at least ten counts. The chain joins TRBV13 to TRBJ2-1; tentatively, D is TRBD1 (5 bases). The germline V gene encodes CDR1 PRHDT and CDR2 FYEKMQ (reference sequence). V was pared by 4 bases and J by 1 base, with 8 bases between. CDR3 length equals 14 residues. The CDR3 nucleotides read TGTGCCAGCAGCTCAGGGCTTTCCTACAATGAGCAGTTCTTC. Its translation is CASSSGLSYNEQFF.

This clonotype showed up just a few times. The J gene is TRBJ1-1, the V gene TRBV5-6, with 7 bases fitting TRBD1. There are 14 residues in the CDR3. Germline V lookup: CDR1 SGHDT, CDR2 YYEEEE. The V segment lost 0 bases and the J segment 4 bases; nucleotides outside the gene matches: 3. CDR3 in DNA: TGTGCCAGCAGCTTGGAGGGGGCGGCCACTGAAGCTTTCTTT. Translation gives CASSLEGAATEAFF. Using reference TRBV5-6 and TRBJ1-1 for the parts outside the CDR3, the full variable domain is DAGVTQSPTHLIKTRGQQVTLRCSPKSGHDTVSWYQQALGQGPQFIFQYYEEEERQRGNFPDRFSGHQFPNYSSELNVNALLLGDSALYLCASSLEGAATEAFFGQGTRLTVV.

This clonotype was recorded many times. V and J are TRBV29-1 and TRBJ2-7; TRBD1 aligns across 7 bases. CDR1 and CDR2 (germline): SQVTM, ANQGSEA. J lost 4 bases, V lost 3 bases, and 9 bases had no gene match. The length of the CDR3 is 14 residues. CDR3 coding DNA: TGCAGCGTTGAGGTCGAGGGGGCGGTTTACGAGCAGTACGTC. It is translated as CSVEVEGAVYEQYV.

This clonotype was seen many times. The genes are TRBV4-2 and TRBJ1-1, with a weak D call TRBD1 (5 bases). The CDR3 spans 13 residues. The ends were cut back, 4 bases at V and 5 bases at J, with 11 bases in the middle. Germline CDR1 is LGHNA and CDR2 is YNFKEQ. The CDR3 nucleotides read TGTGCCAGCAGCCCCCCTTGGGGGACTGAAGCTTTCTTT. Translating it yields CASSPPWGTEAFF.

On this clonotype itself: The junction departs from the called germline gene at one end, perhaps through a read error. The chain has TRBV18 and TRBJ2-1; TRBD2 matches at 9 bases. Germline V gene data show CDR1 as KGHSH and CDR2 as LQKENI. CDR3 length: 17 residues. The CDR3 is CATSESREGEEYNEQFF. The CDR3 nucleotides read TGTGCCACCTCAGAGTCGCGGGAGGGAGAGGAATACAATGAGCAGTTCTTC. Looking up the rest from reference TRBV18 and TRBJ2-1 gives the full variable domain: NAGVMQNPRHLVRRRGQEARLRCSPMKGHSHVYWYRQLPEEGLKFMVYLQKENIIDESGMPKERFSAEFPKEGPSILRIQQVVRGDSAAYFCATSESREGEEYNEQFFGPGTRLTVL.

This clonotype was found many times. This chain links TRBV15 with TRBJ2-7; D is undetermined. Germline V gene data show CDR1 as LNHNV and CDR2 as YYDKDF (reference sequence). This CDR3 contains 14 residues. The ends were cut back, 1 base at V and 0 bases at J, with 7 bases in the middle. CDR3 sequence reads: CATSRGGSSYEQYV. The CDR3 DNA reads TGTGCCACCAGCAGAGGAGGCAGCTCCTACGAGCAGTACGTC.

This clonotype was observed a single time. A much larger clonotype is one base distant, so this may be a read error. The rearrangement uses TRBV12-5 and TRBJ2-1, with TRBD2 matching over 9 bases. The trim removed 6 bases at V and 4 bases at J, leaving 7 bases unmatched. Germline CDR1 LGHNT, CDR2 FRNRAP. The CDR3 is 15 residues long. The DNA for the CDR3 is TGTGCTAGTGGATCCGATAGCGGGGGTTACAATGAGCAGTTCTTC. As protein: CASGSDSGGYNEQFF.

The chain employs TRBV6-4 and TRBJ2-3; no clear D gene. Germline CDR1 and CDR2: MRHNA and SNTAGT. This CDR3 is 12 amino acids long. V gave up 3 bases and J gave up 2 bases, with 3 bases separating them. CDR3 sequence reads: CASSEDTDTQYF. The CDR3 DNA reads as TGTGCCAGCAGTGAGGACACAGATACGCAGTATTTT.

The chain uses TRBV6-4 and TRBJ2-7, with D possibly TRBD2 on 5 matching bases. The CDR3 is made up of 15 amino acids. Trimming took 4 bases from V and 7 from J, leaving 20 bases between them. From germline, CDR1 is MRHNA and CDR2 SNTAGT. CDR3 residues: CASSVSLRGLGEQYF. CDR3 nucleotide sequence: TGTGCCAGCAGTGTCTCGCTACGGGGTCTCGGGGAGCAGTACTTC.

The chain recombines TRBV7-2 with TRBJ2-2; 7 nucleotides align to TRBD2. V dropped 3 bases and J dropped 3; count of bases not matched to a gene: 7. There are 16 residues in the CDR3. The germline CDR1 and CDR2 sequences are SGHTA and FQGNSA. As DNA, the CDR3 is TGTGCCAGCAGCTTGGAAGGACTAGATTACACCGGGGAGCTGTTTTTT. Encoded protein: CASSLEGLDYTGELFF.

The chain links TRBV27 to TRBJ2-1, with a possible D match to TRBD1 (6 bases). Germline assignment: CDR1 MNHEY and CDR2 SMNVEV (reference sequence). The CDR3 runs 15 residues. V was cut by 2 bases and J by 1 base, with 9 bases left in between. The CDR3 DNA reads TGTGCCAGCAGTTTAAGCAGGGGATCCTACAATGAGCAGTTCTTC. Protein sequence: CASSLSRGSYNEQFF.

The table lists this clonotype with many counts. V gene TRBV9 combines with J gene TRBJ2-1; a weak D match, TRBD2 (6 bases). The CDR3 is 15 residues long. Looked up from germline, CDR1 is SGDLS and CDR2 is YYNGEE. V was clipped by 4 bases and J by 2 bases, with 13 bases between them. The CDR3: CASSFGTSPYNEQFF. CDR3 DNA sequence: TGTGCCAGCAGCTTTGGGACTTCTCCCTACAATGAGCAGTTCTTC.

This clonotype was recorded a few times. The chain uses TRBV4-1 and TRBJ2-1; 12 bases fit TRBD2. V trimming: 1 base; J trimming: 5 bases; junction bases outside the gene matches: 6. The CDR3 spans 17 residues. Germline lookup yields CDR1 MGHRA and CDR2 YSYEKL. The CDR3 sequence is CASSQGLAGAVNNEQFF. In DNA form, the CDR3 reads TGCGCCAGCAGCCAAGGACTAGCGGGAGCGGTGAACAATGAGCAGTTCTTC.

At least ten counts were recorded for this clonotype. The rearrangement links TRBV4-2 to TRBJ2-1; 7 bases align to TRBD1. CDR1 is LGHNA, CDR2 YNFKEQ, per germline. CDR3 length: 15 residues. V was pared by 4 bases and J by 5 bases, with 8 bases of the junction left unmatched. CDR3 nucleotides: TGTGCCAGCAGCCCGACAGGGAGAGGGGACAATGAGCAGTTCTTC. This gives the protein CASSPTGRGDNEQFF.

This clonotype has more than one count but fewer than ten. The CDR3 DNA follows: TGTGCCAGCAGTTTAGGTCCGGGAAGCTCCTACAATGAGCAGTTCTTC. This sequence encodes CASSLGPGSSYNEQFF. The chain joins TRBV27 to TRBJ2-1; possible D gene TRBD2, 5 bases. Trimming shortened V by 2 bases and J by 0 bases, and 11 bases separated the two germline ends. CDR1 MNHEY and CDR2 SMNVEV come from the germline V gene (reference sequence). This CDR3 is 16 amino acids long.

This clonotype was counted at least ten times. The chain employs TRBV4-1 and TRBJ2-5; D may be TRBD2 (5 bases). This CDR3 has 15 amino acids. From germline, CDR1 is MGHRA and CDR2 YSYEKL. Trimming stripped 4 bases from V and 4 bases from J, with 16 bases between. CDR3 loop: CASSPRERAGETQYF. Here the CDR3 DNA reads TGCGCCAGCAGCCCAAGGGAGAGGGCGGGAGAGACCCAGTACTTC.

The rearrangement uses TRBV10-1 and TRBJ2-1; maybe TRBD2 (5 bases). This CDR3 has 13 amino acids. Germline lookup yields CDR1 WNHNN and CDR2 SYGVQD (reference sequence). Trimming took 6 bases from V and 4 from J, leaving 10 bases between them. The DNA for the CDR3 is TGCGCCAGCAGCTTTCAGCGGTACAATGAGCAGTTCTTC. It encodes CASSFQRYNEQFF.

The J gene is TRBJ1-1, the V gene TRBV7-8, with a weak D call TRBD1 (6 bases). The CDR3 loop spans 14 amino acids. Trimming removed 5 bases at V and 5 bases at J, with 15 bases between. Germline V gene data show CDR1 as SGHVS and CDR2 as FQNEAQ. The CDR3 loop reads CASSPMDSLTEAFF. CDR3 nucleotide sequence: TGTGCCAGCAGCCCAATGGACAGTCTGACTGAAGCTTTCTTT.

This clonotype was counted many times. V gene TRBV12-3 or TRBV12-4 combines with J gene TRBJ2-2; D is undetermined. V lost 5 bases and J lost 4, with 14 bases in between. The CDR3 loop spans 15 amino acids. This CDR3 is CASSPSGWVTGELFF. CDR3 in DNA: TGTGCCAGCAGTCCGTCAGGTTGGGTCACCGGGGAGCTGTTTTTT.

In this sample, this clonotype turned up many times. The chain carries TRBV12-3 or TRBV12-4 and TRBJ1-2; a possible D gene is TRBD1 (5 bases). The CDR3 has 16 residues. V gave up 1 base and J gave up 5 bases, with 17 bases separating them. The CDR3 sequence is CASSLGLSGLPYGYTF. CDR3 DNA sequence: TGTGCCAGCAGTTTAGGGTTGTCGGGACTACCATATGGCTACACCTTC.

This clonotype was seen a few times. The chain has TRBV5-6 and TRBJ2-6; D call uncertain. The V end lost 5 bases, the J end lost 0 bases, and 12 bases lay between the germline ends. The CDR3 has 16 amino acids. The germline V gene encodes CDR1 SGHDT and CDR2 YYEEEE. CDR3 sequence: CASSYIGSSGANVLTF. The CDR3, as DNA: TGTGCCAGCAGTTATATAGGCTCCTCTGGGGCCAACGTCCTGACTTTC.

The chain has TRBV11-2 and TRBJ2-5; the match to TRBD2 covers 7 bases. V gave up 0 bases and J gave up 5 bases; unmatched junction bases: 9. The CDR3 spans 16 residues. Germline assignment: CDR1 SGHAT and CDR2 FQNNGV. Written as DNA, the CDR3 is TGTGCCAGCAGCTTAGAAGGGAGGGAGGGCCGCGAGACCCAGTACTTC. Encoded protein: CASSLEGREGRETQYF.

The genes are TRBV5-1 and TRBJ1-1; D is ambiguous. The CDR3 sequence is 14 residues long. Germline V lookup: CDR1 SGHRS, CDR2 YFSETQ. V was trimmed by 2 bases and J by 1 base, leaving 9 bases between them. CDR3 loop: CASSFESPNTEAFF. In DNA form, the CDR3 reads TGCGCCAGCAGCTTTGAGTCCCCGAACACTGAAGCTTTCTTT.

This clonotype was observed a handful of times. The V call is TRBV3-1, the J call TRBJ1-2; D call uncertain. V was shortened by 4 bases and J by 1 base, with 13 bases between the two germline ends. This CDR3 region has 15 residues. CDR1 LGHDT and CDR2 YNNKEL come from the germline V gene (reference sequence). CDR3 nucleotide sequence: TGTGCCAGCAGCCCCGGCAGGACCCATAACTATGGCTACACCTTC. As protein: CASSPGRTHNYGYTF.